The clone carrying this TCR beta chain was counted a few times. Antigen specificity is unknown. The sample belongs to a study of blood T cells in healthy people across ages. In the study overall: For every two T cells, template switching captured about one barcoded beta molecule.

Next came a second PCR, run for about 6 to 12 cycles, which used a sample-barcoded 5' primer along with a J-beta primer mix. Each sample yielded at least 3 million CDR3-containing paired-end reads. In TCRdb, the 5' RACE reads were re-called with MiXCR into one record per CDR3 protein. The profile shows about 970,000 distinct CDR3 sequences, roughly 51% of them singletons. This CDR3 comprises 14 residues. Germline V gene sequence: CDR1 DFQATT, CDR2 SNEGSKA (reference sequence). The V end was cut by 3 bases, the J end by 1 base, with 13 bases between. Findings and limits, study-wide: TCR beta diversity was tightly associated with the proportion of naive T cells.

The sequencing input was blood. The sequence was obtained from an older woman in good health. The chain combines TRBV20-1 with TRBJ2-7, with D perhaps TRBD2 (5 bases). The CDR3 region is CSASRSGGSYEQYF. CDR3 nucleotides: TGCAGTGCTAGCCGTTCTGGAGGATCCTACGAGCAGTACTTC.